This passage covers 20 T cell receptor beta chains from one sample sequenced in a study of blood T cell repertoires in COVID-19. Produced via immunoSEQ multiplex PCR; TCRdb's table is partial and in-frame only. The top ten hold about 1.6% of the sample, which has more than 200,000 clones, approximately 86% seen once. The sequencing input was PBMCs or T cells enriched from blood (not recorded which). These receptor sequences come from a woman between 45 and 60 years old who had recovered from COVID-19.

The chain employs TRBV19 and TRBJ1-1; 11 positions agree with TRBD1. The germline V gene encodes CDR1 LNHDA and CDR2 SQIVND (reference sequence). Trimming at V came to 4 bases and at J to 3 bases, leaving 7 bases not matched to a gene. The CDR3 is 16 residues long. The CDR3 bases are TGTGCCAGTAGTACAAGGGACAGGGGGTATGACACTGAAGCTTTCTTT. It specifies CASSTRDRGYDTEAFF.

The rearrangement uses TRBV3-1 (or the pseudogene TRBV3-2) and TRBJ1-3; D is perhaps TRBD1 (5 bases). This CDR3 comprises 13 residues. The V gene's germline CDR1 is LGHDT and CDR2 YNNKEL (reference sequence). The V gene lost 0 bases and the J gene lost 9 bases, with 9 bases spanning the gap. The CDR3 region is CASSQEGAFTIYF. The CDR3 coding sequence is TGTGCCAGCAGCCAAGAAGGGGCTTTCACCATATATTTT.

The chain combines TRBV11-2 with TRBJ1-2; a weak D match, TRBD1 (5 bases). Germline V gene lookup returns CDR1 SGHAT and CDR2 FQNNGV. With 7 bases removed from V and 5 bases from J, the gap between germline ends came to 14 bases. The CDR3 totals 13 residues. In DNA, the CDR3 is TGTGCCAGCACCCCCAGGGTACGGTATGGCTACACCTTC. It translates to CASTPRVRYGYTF.

This rearrangement joins TRBV3-1 (or the pseudogene TRBV3-2) to TRBJ2-7; D perhaps matches TRBD2 (6 bases). The V end was cut by 6 bases, the J end by 3 bases, with 15 bases between. The CDR3 runs 14 residues. Per the germline V gene, CDR1 is LGHDT and CDR2 is YNNKEL (reference sequence). The CDR3 nucleotides are TGTGCCAGCAGTGAACGGGGGATTCGCTACGAGCAGTACTTC. This codes for CASSERGIRYEQYF.

The CDR3 loop is CASSQGLTADTQYF. The CDR3 DNA is TGTGCCAGCAGCCAAGGACTGACCGCAGATACGCAGTATTTT. This chain joins TRBV14 and TRBJ2-3; no reliable D call. The CDR3 length is 14 residues. Germline V gives CDR1 SGHDN, CDR2 FVKESK. Trimming pared 1 base from V and 4 bases from J, leaving 9 bases between.

The rearrangement uses TRBV19 and TRBJ2-3; 8 nucleotides line up with TRBD1. CDR1 and CDR2 (germline): LNHDA, SQIVND (reference sequence). CDR3 length: 14 residues. V gave up 6 bases and J gave up 4 bases; unmatched junction bases: 6. CDR3 loop: CASRGGQGADTQYF. CDR3 bases: TGTGCCAGTAGGGGAGGACAGGGTGCAGATACGCAGTATTTT.

V usage is TRBV2 and J usage is TRBJ2-7; 10 bases line up with TRBD2. V dropped 0 bases and J dropped 4; count of bases not matched to a gene: 6. The V gene's germline CDR1 is SNHLY and CDR2 FYNNEI. The CDR3 has 16 amino acids. In nucleotides, the CDR3 is TGTGCCAGCAGTGAAGCGCTGCTAGCGGGAGATTACGAGCAGTACTTC. Translated: CASSEALLAGDYEQYF.

This chain links TRBV3-1 (or the pseudogene TRBV3-2) with TRBJ1-4; 8 bases match TRBD1. The germline V gene encodes CDR1 LGHDT and CDR2 YNNKEL (reference sequence). The CDR3 extends over 15 amino acids. The trim removed 4 bases at V and 5 bases at J, leaving 6 bases unmatched. The CDR3 DNA sequence: TGTGCCAGCAGCCTTCCGGGACAGGAAAATGAAAAACTGTTTTTT. Translated: CASSLPGQENEKLFF.

The chain uses TRBV10-3 and TRBJ2-3; possible D gene TRBD2, 6 bases. The CDR3 consists of 16 residues. Germline V lookup: CDR1 ENHRY, CDR2 SYGVKD. The V gene lost 0 bases and the J gene lost 1 base, with 11 bases spanning the gap. This CDR3 reads CAISESMGGGTDTQYF. In DNA form, the CDR3 reads TGTGCCATCAGTGAGTCAATGGGAGGAGGCACAGATACGCAGTATTTT.

The chain employs TRBV9 and TRBJ1-6; D is unclear. Trimming removed 0 bases at V and 13 bases at J, with 8 bases between. Looked up from germline, CDR1 is SGDLS and CDR2 is YYNGEE. This CDR3 is built from 12 residues. CDR3 coding DNA: TGTGCCAGCAGCGTAGACGGTAGTCCCCTCCACTTT. It encodes CASSVDGSPLHF.

This chain uses TRBV18 with TRBJ1-2, with TRBD1 as a possible D gene (5 bases). V was clipped by 4 bases and J by 2 bases, with 11 bases between them. Per the germline V gene, CDR1 is KGHSH and CDR2 is LQKENI. The CDR3 has 14 residues. The CDR3: CASSLTGQNYGYTF. The CDR3 coding sequence is TGTGCCAGCTCACTTACCGGACAAAACTATGGCTACACCTTC.

This clone was seen just once. The chain uses TRBV10-2 and TRBJ2-7, with TRBD2 matching over 7 bases. The junction had 1 base not matched to a gene; V was cut back by 0 bases and J by 11 bases. CDR1 WSHSY and CDR2 SAAADI come from the germline V gene. The CDR3 consists of 11 residues. CDR3 coding DNA: TGCGCCAGCAGTGAGTCTGGGAGGGAGTACTTC. This translates into CASSESGREYF.

The chain uses TRBV27 and TRBJ2-5; 8 bases agree with TRBD1. The CDR3 has 13 amino acids. CDR1 and CDR2 (germline): MNHEY, SMNVEV (reference sequence). The J segment lost 6 bases and the V segment lost 5 bases, leaving 5 bases of the junction unmatched. CDR3 sequence reads: CASSPWTGQTQYF. CDR3 nucleotides: TGTGCCAGCAGTCCGTGGACAGGGCAGACCCAGTACTTC.

The J gene is TRBJ2-2, the V gene TRBV11-2; the match to TRBD2 covers 10 bases. V trimming: 5 bases; J trimming: 2 bases; junction bases outside the gene matches: 8. CDR1 is SGHAT, CDR2 FQNNGV, per germline. The CDR3 loop spans 17 amino acids. The CDR3 reads CASSPGLAEINTGELFF. Here the CDR3 DNA reads TGTGCCAGCAGCCCCGGACTAGCGGAGATAAACACCGGGGAGCTGTTTTTT.

The V and J genes are TRBV28 and TRBJ1-2; no firm D call. The V end lost 5 bases, the J end lost 1 base, and 8 bases lay between the germline ends. CDR3 length: 13 residues. In germline, CDR1 is MDHEN, CDR2 SYDVKM. The CDR3 reads CASSADFNYGYTF. The CDR3 DNA reads TGTGCCAGCAGTGCTGACTTTAACTATGGCTACACCTTC.

The chain combines TRBV7-9 with TRBJ1-1; perhaps TRBD1 as D (5 bases). CDR1 SEHNR and CDR2 FQNEAQ come from the germline V gene (reference sequence). The CDR3 is made up of 15 amino acids. V was pared by 1 base and J by 6 bases, with 15 bases between. CDR3 protein: CASSLGTGIHAEAFF. In DNA form, the CDR3 reads TGTGCCAGCAGCTTAGGCACAGGAATTCACGCTGAAGCTTTCTTT.

The CDR3 DNA sequence: TGTGCCAGCAGGACAGGAGGAAATGAAAAACTGTTTTTT. Translation: CASRTGGNEKLFF. The chain uses TRBV6-5 and TRBJ1-4; D perhaps matches TRBD1 (6 bases). Trimming took off 6 bases at V and 5 bases at J, with 10 bases between the two ends. Germline V lookup: CDR1 MNHEY, CDR2 SVGAGI. The CDR3 runs to 13 residues.

The CDR3 bases are TGTGCCAGTAGTATCGTGGTTGGTGGGCCCTACGAGCAGTACTTC. This sequence encodes CASSIVVGGPYEQYF. V is TRBV19 and J is TRBJ2-7; D unclear. Trimming removed 3 bases from V and 2 bases from J, with 14 bases in between. This CDR3 has 15 amino acids. Germline values: CDR1 LNHDA, CDR2 SQIVND (reference sequence).

The chain carries TRBV10-3 and TRBJ1-1; maybe TRBD1 (6 bases). Per the germline V gene, CDR1 is ENHRY and CDR2 is SYGVKD. Deletions cut 6 bases from V and 4 bases from J, with 12 bases between. The CDR3 sequence is 13 residues long. The CDR3 region is CAIRYRVGTEAFF. The CDR3 coding sequence is TGTGCCATCAGGTACAGGGTTGGCACTGAAGCTTTCTTT.

This clone was observed a single time. The V and J genes are TRBV5-1 and TRBJ2-1, with D possibly matching TRBD2 (5 bases). Germline V CDR1 and CDR2: SGHRS, YFSETQ. V shed 2 bases and J shed 4 bases, with 13 bases lying between them. This CDR3 contains 15 residues. CDR3 nucleotides: TGCGCCAGCAGCTTACAAGGACTGGATTACAATGAGCAGTTCTTC. It encodes CASSLQGLDYNEQFF.